Presented here are 17 T cell receptor beta chains from one specimen sequenced in a study of OX40 agonist ivuxolimab in advanced cancers. Measured with immunoSEQ multiplex PCR; TCRdb has only the in-frame clones, and not every one. The data contain some 94,000 clones, about 90% of them singletons. The sample here was CD4+ or CD8+ T cells sorted from blood, taken in a trial of the OX40 agonist ivuxolimab. Receptor source: an adult with an advanced solid tumor such as melanoma, head and neck, liver or kidney cancer.

The genes are TRBV4-2 and TRBJ2-7; TRBD1 might be the D (5 bases). V lost 7 bases, J lost 2 bases, and 15 bases lay in between. The germline CDR1 and CDR2 sequences are LGHNA and YNFKEQ. This CDR3 has 14 residues. CDR3 sequence: CASTPAQGTYEQYF. The CDR3 nucleotides read TGTGCCAGCACCCCAGCCCAGGGCACCTACGAGCAGTACTTC.

This clone was seen a handful of times. V is TRBV4-3 and J is TRBJ2-3, with 8 bases fitting TRBD1. Germline CDR1 and CDR2: LGHNA and YSLEER. The CDR3 contains 17 residues. The trim removed 1 base at V and 2 bases at J, leaving 8 bases unmatched. DNA of the CDR3: TGCGCCAGCAGCCAAGGCGTGCCGGGACAGGTCACAGATACGCAGTATTTT. It translates to CASSQGVPGQVTDTQYF.

The V gene is TRBV6-5, the J gene TRBJ1-4; perhaps TRBD1 as D (5 bases). CDR1 MNHEY and CDR2 SVGAGI come from the germline V gene. V lost 2 bases, J lost 5 bases, and 9 bases lay in between. The CDR3 covers 14 residues. The CDR3 coding sequence is TGTGCCAGCAGTTACAACAGGAAGAATGAAAAACTGTTTTTT. It translates to CASSYNRKNEKLFF.

The chain links TRBV7-2 to TRBJ1-5; the match to TRBD1 covers 7 bases. Germline CDR1 and CDR2: SGHTA and FQGNSA. The CDR3 has 15 amino acids. The trim removed 3 bases at V and 3 bases at J, leaving 5 bases unmatched. CDR3 nucleotide sequence: TGTGCCAGCAGCTTCAGGACAGGCTACAATCAGCCCCAGCATTTT. Its protein is CASSFRTGYNQPQHF.

The V gene is TRBV4-3, the J gene TRBJ2-3; D is unclear. Germline V gene lookup returns CDR1 LGHNA and CDR2 YSLEER. V gave up 0 bases and J gave up 0 bases, with 7 bases separating them. The CDR3 is made up of 15 amino acids. This CDR3 is CASSQDSKSTDTQYF. CDR3 sequence (DNA): TGCGCCAGCAGCCAAGATAGCAAGAGCACAGATACGCAGTATTTT.

The chain uses TRBV4-3 and TRBJ2-1, with 8 bases aligning to TRBD2. V was pared by 2 bases and J by 10 bases, with 10 bases of the junction left unmatched. The CDR3 length is 15 residues. Germline CDR1 reads LGHNA; CDR2 reads YSLEER. DNA for the CDR3: TGCGCCAGCAGCCAACCGGGACTAGAAATAGGCGAGCAGTTCTTC. Translating it yields CASSQPGLEIGEQFF.

The J gene is TRBJ1-6, the V gene TRBV27; D is unresolved. The CDR3 spans 14 residues. Per the germline V gene, CDR1 is MNHEY and CDR2 is SMNVEV (reference sequence). With 6 bases removed from V and 2 bases from J, the gap between germline ends came to 8 bases. As DNA, the CDR3 is TGTGCCAGCAGCCGCGGGACCTATAATTCACCCCTCCACTTT. Translating it yields CASSRGTYNSPLHF.

V is TRBV6-5 and J is TRBJ2-5, with TRBD1 matching 10 bases. The J call may not be correct, given that the DNA end is closer to TRBJ2-7. The CDR3 length is 14 residues. Germline CDR1 MNHEY, CDR2 SVGAGI. The CDR3 spells CASSTSRDRGEQYF. The CDR3 DNA is TGTGCCAGCAGTACCTCCCGGGACAGGGGCGAGCAGTACTTC.

The chain links TRBV5-1 to TRBJ1-1; D ambiguous. The ends were cut back, 5 bases at V and 0 bases at J, with 17 bases in the middle. This CDR3 has 16 amino acids. Germline loops: CDR1 SGHRS, CDR2 YFSETQ. The CDR3 loop is CASRSERVDLNTEAFF. DNA of the CDR3: TGCGCCAGCAGATCGGAAAGGGTAGACTTGAACACTGAAGCTTTCTTT.

This chain links TRBV6-1 with TRBJ2-1; 10 positions match TRBD1. This CDR3 contains 15 residues. Germline V CDR1 and CDR2: MNHNS, SASEGT. The V segment lost 7 bases and the J segment 7 bases; nucleotides outside the gene matches: 10. The CDR3 DNA reads as TGTGCCAGCACCTGGGACAGGGGAATTTATAATGAGCAGTTCTTC. Translating it yields CASTWDRGIYNEQFF.

This sequence joins TRBV7-3 and TRBJ2-2, with D possibly matching TRBD1 (5 bases). The CDR3 totals 15 residues. V lost 5 bases, J lost 2 bases, and 12 bases lay in between. The germline V gene has CDR1 SGHTA and CDR2 FQGTGA. DNA for the CDR3: TGTGCCAGCAGCCAAACACAGGTTAACACCGGGGAGCTGTTTTTT. Amino acid sequence: CASSQTQVNTGELFF. Complete variable domain (other parts from reference TRBV7-3 and TRBJ2-2): GAGVSQTPSNKVTEKGKYVELRCDPISGHTALYWYRQSLGQGPEFLIYFQGTGAADDSGLPNDRFFAVRPEGSVSTLKIQRTERGDSAVYLCASSQTQVNTGELFFGEGSRLTVL.

This clone occurred once. A read error may produce the germline difference seen at one junction end. The same CDR3 can be traced to other DNA sequences in this sample. The rearrangement joins TRBV11-2 to TRBJ2-5; TRBD1 agrees at 7 bases. CDR3 length: 15 residues. CDR1 is SGHAT and CDR2 is FQNNGV in the germline V gene. The CDR3 here is CASSLQGTDQETQYF. DNA for the CDR3: TGTGCCAGCAGCTTACAAGGGACAGACCAGGAGACCCAGTACTTC. The whole variable domain, filled in from reference TRBV11-2 and TRBJ2-5, reads EAGVAQSPRYKIIEKRQSVAFWCNPISGHATLYWYQQILGQGPKLLIQFQNNGVVDDSQLPKDRFSAERLKGVDSTLKIQPAKLEDSAVYLCASSLQGTDQETQYFGPGTRLLVL.

Here the CDR3 reads CASSSRTDNYGYTF. The CDR3 coding sequence is TGTGCCAGCAGCTCTCGGACAGATAACTATGGCTACACCTTC. This rearrangement joins TRBV7-8 to TRBJ1-2, with D possibly TRBD1 on 6 matching bases. Germline V gene sequence: CDR1 SGHVS, CDR2 FQNEAQ. V lost 4 bases, J lost 1 base, and 10 bases lay in between. This CDR3 has 14 residues. Supplemented by reference TRBV7-8 and TRBJ1-2, the full variable domain reads GAGVSQSPRYKVAKRGQDVALRCDPISGHVSLFWYQQALGQGPEFLTYFQNEAQLDKSGLPSDRFFAERPEGSVSTLKIQRTQQEDSAVYLCASSSRTDNYGYTFGSGTRLTVV.

The V call is TRBV5-6, the J call TRBJ1-1; 10 bases are shared with TRBD1. Unmatched junction bases numbered 7, after V lost 4 bases and J lost 4 bases. This CDR3 region has 15 residues. The germline gives CDR1 SGHDT, CDR2 YYEEEE. CDR3 protein: CASSPDGQGGTEAFF. The CDR3 DNA reads as TGTGCCAGCAGCCCAGACGGACAGGGGGGCACTGAAGCTTTCTTT.

J is TRBJ2-3 and V is TRBV6-1; TRBD2 matches at 16 bases. The CDR3 runs 15 residues. Trimming removed 6 bases from V and 4 bases from J; junction bases left unmatched: 1. Per germline, CDR1 MNHNS and CDR2 SASEGT. CDR3 nucleotide sequence: TGTGCCAGCAGGGGGACTAGCGGGAGGGCAGATACGCAGTATTTT. Residues: CASRGTSGRADTQYF.

The chain employs TRBV5-4 and TRBJ2-3; no clear D. The CDR3 has 12 residues. Trimming shortened V by 4 bases and J by 1 base, and 4 bases separated the two germline ends. The germline CDR1 and CDR2 sequences are SGHNT and YYREEE (reference sequence). The CDR3 coding sequence is TGTGCCAGCAGCGGAGGCACAGATACGCAGTATTTT. Its protein is CASSGGTDTQYF.

The chain recombines TRBV4-2 with TRBJ2-1; possible D gene TRBD2, 5 bases. V was shortened by 0 bases and J by 14 bases, with 17 bases between the two germline ends. Germline V gene sequence: CDR1 LGHNA, CDR2 YNFKEQ. This CDR3 spans 14 amino acids. The CDR3 sequence is CASSQDITSHSEFF. The CDR3 nucleotides are TGTGCCAGCAGCCAAGATATAACTAGTCACTCTGAGTTCTTC.